These 11 T cell receptor beta chains originate from one sample sequenced in a study of CD8+CD57+ T cells in acquired aplastic anemia (dated by TCRdb to between 2018 and 2020). Sequencing used an Illumina HiSeq 2000. TCR beta VDJ combination and CDR3 sequence profiling used genomic DNA as the template. TCRdb reprocessing: public reads trimmed at Q25 with fastp, clones called with MiXCR, in-frame beta chains kept. One record per CDR3 amino acid sequence lists the most common genes and DNA. The sample table holds roughly 170,000 distinct CDR3 sequences, of which 63% were seen once. 45% of the sample lies in the top ten. Source material: sorted CD4+, CD8+, or CD8+CD57+ T cells (not recorded which) from PBMCs. The origin of the receptors is a human donor in good health.

V and J are TRBV6-2 or TRBV6-3 and TRBJ2-5; D is unresolved. The CDR3 spans 11 residues. CDR1 MNHEY and CDR2 SVGEGT come from the germline V gene. Trimming pared 6 bases from V and 5 bases from J, leaving 7 bases between. CDR3 protein: CASSNEETQYF. The CDR3 DNA reads as TGTGCCAGCAGCAACGAGGAGACCCAGTACTTC.

This clonotype appeared once. The V call is TRBV12-3 or TRBV12-4, the J call TRBJ1-6; D unresolved. V lost 6 bases, J lost 16 bases, and 13 bases lay in between. This CDR3 is built from 11 residues. The CDR3 spells CASRLGVPLHF. The CDR3 DNA sequence: TGTGCCAGCAGGCTCGGGGTCCCTCTCCACTTT.

This clonotype was detected many times. This rearrangement joins TRBV6-2 or TRBV6-3 to TRBJ1-4, with D possibly TRBD1 on 5 matching bases. Germline CDR1 reads MNHEY; CDR2 reads SVGEGT. CDR3 length equals 14 residues. Trimming took 2 bases from V and 8 from J, leaving 12 bases between them. CDR3: CASSYEGAGEKLFF. CDR3 DNA sequence: TGTGCCAGCAGTTACGAAGGGGCTGGGGAAAAACTGTTTTTT.

This clonotype was seen a handful of times. The chain links TRBV19 to TRBJ1-2; D remains unclear. V was shortened by 6 bases and J by 0 bases, with 17 bases between the two germline ends. This CDR3 has 16 residues. CDR1 LNHDA and CDR2 SQIVND come from the germline V gene (reference sequence). The CDR3: CASRVTRQAPNYGYTF. CDR3 nucleotides: TGTGCCAGTAGAGTTACCCGACAAGCCCCTAACTATGGCTACACCTTC.

The chain links TRBV5-1 to TRBJ2-7; TRBD1 aligns across 10 bases. Trimming cost V 4 bases and J 3 bases; bases outside gene matches: 13. The CDR3 sequence is 17 residues long. Germline V gene lookup returns CDR1 SGHRS and CDR2 YFSETQ. This CDR3 is CASSGDSSGTGVYEQYF. The DNA for the CDR3 is TGCGCCAGCAGCGGGGATTCCTCCGGGACAGGGGTCTACGAGCAGTACTTC.

The J gene is TRBJ1-2, the V gene TRBV19; 9 bases agree with TRBD1. Germline V gene sequence: CDR1 LNHDA, CDR2 SQIVND (reference sequence). The V and J ends lost 8 bases and 4 bases, in that order; junction bases with no gene match: 11. The CDR3 covers 15 residues. The CDR3 reads CASHTGGRTLYGYTF. DNA for the CDR3: TGTGCCAGTCATACAGGGGGCCGCACCCTCTATGGCTACACCTTC.

Notes on this clonotype: The junction does not match germline at one end; this may be a read error. The chain uses TRBV15 and TRBJ2-7, with 7 nucleotides matching TRBD2. This CDR3 contains 12 residues. Germline V CDR1 and CDR2: LNHNV, YYDKDF (reference sequence). The chain's CDR3 is CATGEGSYERYF. The DNA for the CDR3 is TGTGCCACGGGGGAGGGGTCCTACGAGCGGTACTTC.

This clonotype appeared many times. V usage is TRBV19 and J usage is TRBJ2-5, with D tentatively TRBD2 (5 bases). This CDR3 is built from 15 residues. V dropped 4 bases and J dropped 2 bases, with 14 bases sitting between them. Germline-derived CDR1 and CDR2 are LNHDA and SQIVND (reference sequence). CDR3 nucleotides: TGTGCCAGTAGTACCCGGGGAACTTTACAAGAGACCCAGTACTTC. Translation: CASSTRGTLQETQYF.

This chain joins TRBV7-9 and TRBJ2-7; D perhaps matches TRBD1 (6 bases). Germline-derived CDR1 and CDR2 are SEHNR and FQNEAQ (reference sequence). CDR3 length: 17 residues. Deletions cut 5 bases from V and 2 bases from J, with 22 bases between. CDR3 coding DNA: TGTGCCAGCAGCCTGGCCCATCAGGGGTTTAACCCCTACGAGCAGTACTTC. Its protein product is CASSLAHQGFNPYEQYF.

The sample holds one count of this clonotype. The V gene is TRBV7-3, the J gene TRBJ2-3, with D perhaps TRBD2 (6 bases). Trimming removed 5 bases from V and 8 bases from J, with 11 bases in between. Germline CDR1 and CDR2: SGHTA and FQGTGA. The CDR3 contains 12 residues. The DNA for the CDR3 is TGTGCCAGCAGCCCCGGGGGTGGTACGCAGTATTTT. It is translated as CASSPGGGTQYF.

V is TRBV5-1 and J is TRBJ1-6; perhaps TRBD1 as D (5 bases). Germline values: CDR1 SGHRS, CDR2 YFSETQ. CDR3 length: 15 amino acids. Trimming removed 0 bases at V and 10 bases at J, with 14 bases between. The CDR3 loop is CASSLAAGCHSPLHF. The CDR3 DNA is TGCGCCAGCAGCTTGGCGGCAGGGTGTCACTCACCCCTCCACTTT.